This T cell receptor beta chain was identified during a study of cytomegalovirus exposure and HLA in healthy donors. A word on this clone: Its antigen is unidentified. Germline and junction disagree at one end, which may indicate a read error.

CDR3 size: 12 residues. CDR1 is SGHAT, CDR2 FQNNGV, per germline. The PCR made use of 60 Vbeta and 13 Jbeta primers. TCRdb's copy holds only in-frame clones and misses some; the assay was immunoSEQ multiplex PCR. The sample includes about 120,000 clones, roughly three quarters seen only once; the top ten take around 4.5%. Broader study findings: TCR sequences were mostly rare, though some public TCRs occurred in many donors.

The sample consisted of PBMCs. The clonotype was recovered from a man aged 25 to 45 in good health and CMV-seropositive. The gene calls are TRBV11-2 and TRBJ1-1; D is undetermined. This CDR3 reads CASRLVVTEAFF. Here the CDR3 DNA reads TGTGCCAGCAGGTTAGTCGTCACTGAAGCTTTCTTT.